This TCR beta chain was found in a study of blood T cell repertoires in COVID-19. V shed 5 bases and J 7 bases; nucleotides not matched to a gene: 7. Looked up from germline, CDR1 is SEHNR and CDR2 is FQNEAQ (reference sequence). This CDR3 is built from 14 residues. Assay used: immunoSEQ multiplex PCR; TCRdb lists only in-frame clones, some missing. The table records over 250,000 clones, around four fifths of them present only once. Residents of around 24 US areas, aged roughly 18 to 89 years, made up the participants. Cohort placement rested on clinical history that participants reported themselves. Sequenced: PBMCs or T cells enriched from blood (not recorded which). This TCR came from a man aged 25-45 years with acute COVID-19. The chain carries TRBV7-9 and TRBJ1-1; 10 bases fit TRBD1. In DNA, the CDR3 is TGTGCCAGCAGCATGGGACAGGGGATAGGTGAAGCTTTCTTT. Protein sequence: CASSMGQGIGEAFF.